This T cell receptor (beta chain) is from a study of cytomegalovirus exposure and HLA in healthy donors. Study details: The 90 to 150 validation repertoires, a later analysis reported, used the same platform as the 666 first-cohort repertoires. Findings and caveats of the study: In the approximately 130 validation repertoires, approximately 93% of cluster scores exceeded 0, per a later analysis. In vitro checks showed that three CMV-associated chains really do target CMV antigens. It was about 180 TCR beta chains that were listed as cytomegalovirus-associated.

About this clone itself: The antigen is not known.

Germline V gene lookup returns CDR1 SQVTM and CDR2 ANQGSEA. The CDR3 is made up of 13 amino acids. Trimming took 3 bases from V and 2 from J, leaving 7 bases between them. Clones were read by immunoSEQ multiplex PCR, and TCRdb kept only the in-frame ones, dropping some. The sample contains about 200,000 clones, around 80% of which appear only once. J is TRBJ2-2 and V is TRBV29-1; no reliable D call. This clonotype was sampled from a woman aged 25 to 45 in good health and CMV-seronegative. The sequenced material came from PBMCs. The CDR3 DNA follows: TGCAGCGTTGACCAGGTTAACACCGGGGAGCTGTTTTTT. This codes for CSVDQVNTGELFF.